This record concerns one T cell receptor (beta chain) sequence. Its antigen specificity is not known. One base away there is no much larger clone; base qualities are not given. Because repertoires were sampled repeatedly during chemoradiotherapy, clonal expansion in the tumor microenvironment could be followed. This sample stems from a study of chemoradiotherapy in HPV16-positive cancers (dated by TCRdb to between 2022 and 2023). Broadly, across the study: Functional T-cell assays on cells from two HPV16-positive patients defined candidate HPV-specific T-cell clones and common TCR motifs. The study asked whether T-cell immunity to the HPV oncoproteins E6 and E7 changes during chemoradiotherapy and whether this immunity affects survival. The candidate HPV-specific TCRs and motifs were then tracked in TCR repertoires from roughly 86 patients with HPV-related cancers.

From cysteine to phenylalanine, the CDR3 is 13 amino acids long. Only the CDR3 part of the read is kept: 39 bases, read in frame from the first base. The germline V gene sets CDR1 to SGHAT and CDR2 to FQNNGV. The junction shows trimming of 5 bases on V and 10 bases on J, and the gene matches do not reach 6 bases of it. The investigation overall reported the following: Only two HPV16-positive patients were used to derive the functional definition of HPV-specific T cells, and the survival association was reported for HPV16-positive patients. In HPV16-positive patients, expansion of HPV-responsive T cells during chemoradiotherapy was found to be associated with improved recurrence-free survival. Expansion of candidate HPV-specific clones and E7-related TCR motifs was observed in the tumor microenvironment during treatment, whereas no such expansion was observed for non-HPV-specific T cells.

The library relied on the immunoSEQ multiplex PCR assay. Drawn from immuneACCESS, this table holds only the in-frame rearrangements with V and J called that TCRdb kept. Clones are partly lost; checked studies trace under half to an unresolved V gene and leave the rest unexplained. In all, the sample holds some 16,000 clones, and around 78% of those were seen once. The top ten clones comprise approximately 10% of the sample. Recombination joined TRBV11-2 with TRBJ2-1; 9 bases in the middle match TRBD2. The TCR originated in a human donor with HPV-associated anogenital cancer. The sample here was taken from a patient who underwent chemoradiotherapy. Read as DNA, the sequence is TGTGCCAGCAGCCAATCGGCGGGGGGGGAGCAGTTCTTC. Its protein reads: CASSQSAGGEQFF. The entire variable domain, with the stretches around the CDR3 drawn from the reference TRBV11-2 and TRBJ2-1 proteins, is EAGVAQSPRYKIIEKRQSVAFWCNPISGHATLYWYQQILGQGPKLLIQFQNNGVVDDSQLPKDRFSAERLKGVDSTLKIQPAKLEDSAVYLCASSQSAGGEQFFGPGTRLTVL.